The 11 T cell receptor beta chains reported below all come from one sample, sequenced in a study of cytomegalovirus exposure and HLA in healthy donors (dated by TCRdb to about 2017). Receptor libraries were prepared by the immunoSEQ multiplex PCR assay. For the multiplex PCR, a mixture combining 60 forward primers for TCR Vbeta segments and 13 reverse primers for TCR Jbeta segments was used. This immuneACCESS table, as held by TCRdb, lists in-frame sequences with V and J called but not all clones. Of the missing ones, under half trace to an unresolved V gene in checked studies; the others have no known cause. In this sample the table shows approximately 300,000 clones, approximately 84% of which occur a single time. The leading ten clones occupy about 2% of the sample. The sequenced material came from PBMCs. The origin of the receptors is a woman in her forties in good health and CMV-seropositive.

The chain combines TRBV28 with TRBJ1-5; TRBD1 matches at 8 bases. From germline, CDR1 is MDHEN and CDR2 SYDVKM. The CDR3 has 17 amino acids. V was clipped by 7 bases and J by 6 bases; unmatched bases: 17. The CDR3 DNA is TGTGCCAGCACCATCGGACAGGGAAGACGGGCACGTCAGCCCCAGCATTTT. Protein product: CASTIGQGRRARQPQHF.

CDR3 protein: CASSPGQRAEKLFF. In nucleotides, the CDR3 is TGTGCCAGCAGCCCGGGACAGCGGGCTGAAAAACTGTTTTTT. J is TRBJ1-4 and V is TRBV7-2; TRBD1 aligns across 7 bases. Per the germline V gene, CDR1 is SGHTA and CDR2 is FQGNSA. The CDR3 contains 14 residues. Trimming took 5 bases from V and 7 from J; bases not matched to a gene: 7.

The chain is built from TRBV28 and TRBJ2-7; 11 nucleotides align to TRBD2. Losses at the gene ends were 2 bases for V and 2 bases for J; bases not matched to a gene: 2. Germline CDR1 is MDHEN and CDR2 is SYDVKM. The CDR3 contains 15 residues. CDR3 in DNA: TGTGCCAGCAGTTTAGGACTAGCGGGCCCCTACGAGCAGTACTTC. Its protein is CASSLGLAGPYEQYF. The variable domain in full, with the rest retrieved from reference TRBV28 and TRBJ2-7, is DVKVTQSSRYLVKRTGEKVFLECVQDMDHENMFWYRQDPGLGLRLIYFSYDVKMKEKGDIPEGYSVSREKKERFSLILESASTNQTSMYLCASSLGLAGPYEQYFGPGTRLTVT.

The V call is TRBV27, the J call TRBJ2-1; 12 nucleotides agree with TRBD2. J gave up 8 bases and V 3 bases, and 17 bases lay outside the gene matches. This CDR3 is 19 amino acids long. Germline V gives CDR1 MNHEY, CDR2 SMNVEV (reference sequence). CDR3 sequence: CASSLVGTSGYNSIYEQFF. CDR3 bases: TGTGCCAGCAGTTTGGTCGGGACTAGCGGGTACAACTCTATCTATGAGCAGTTCTTC.

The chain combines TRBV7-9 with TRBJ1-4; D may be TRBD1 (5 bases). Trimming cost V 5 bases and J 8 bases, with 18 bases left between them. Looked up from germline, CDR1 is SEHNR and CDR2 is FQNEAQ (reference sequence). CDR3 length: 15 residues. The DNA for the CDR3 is TGTGCCAGCAGCATCGCCGAAGGGGTTGCAGAAAAACTGTTTTTT. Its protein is CASSIAEGVAEKLFF.

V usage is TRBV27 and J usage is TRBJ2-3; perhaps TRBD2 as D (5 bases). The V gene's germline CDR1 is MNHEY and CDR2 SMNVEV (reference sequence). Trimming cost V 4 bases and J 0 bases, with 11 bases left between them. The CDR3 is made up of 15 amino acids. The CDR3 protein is CASSSAQRSTDTQYF. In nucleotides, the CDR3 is TGTGCCAGCAGTTCAGCCCAGCGGAGCACAGATACGCAGTATTTT.

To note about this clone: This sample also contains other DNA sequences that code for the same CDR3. The CDR3 DNA sequence: TGCAGCGCCAGACAGGGTGGGAATGAAAAACTGTTTTTT. It specifies CSARQGGNEKLFF. This chain links TRBV29-1 with TRBJ1-4; 7 bases are shared with TRBD1. The germline V gene encodes CDR1 SQVTM and CDR2 ANQGSEA. The CDR3 loop spans 13 amino acids. Trimming removed 7 bases from V and 5 bases from J; junction bases left unmatched: 7.

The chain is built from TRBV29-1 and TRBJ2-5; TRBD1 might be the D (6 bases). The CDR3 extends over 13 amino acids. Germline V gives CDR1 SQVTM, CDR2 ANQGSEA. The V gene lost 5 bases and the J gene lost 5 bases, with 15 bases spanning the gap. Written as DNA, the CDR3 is TGCAGCGTTTGCTCAGGGGAAACGGAGACCCAGTACTTC. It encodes CSVCSGETETQYF.

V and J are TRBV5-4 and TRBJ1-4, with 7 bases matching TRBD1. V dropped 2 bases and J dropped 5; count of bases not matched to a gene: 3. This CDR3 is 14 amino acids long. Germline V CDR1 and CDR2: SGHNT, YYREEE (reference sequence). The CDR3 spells CASSFDRDNEKLFF. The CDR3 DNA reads TGTGCCAGCAGCTTCGACAGGGACAATGAAAAACTGTTTTTT.

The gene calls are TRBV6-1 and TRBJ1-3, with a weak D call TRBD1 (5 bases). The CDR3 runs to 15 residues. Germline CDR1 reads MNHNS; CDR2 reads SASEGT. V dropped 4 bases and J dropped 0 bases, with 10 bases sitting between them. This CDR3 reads CASSVGTGSGNTIYF. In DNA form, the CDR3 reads TGTGCCAGCAGTGTAGGGACTGGCTCTGGAAACACCATATATTTT.

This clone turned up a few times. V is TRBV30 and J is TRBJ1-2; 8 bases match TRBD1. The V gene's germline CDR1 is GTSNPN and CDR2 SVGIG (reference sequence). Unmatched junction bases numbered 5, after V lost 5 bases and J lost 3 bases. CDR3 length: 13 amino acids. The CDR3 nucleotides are TGTGCCTGGCTGAGGGGACAGGACTATGGCTACACCTTC. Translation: CAWLRGQDYGYTF.